This record looks at one TCR beta chain sequence and its context. Its cognate antigen is unknown. The V end lost 4 bases, the J end lost 3 bases, and 21 bases lay between the germline ends. The CDR3 is 17 amino acids. Germline CDR1 is SGHRS and CDR2 is YFSETQ. This entry is derived from a study of T cells in narcolepsy. Study context: Healthy controls were enrolled alongside patients with narcolepsy type 1 or type 2.

Study-wide points: Reportedly, autoreactive clonotypes were serially detected in patients' blood but not controls'. Same-patient CSF and blood CD4+ T cell clonotypes included HCRT-specific and TRIB2-specific autoreactive ones.

Here immunoSEQ multiplex PCR was the method, and the copy in TCRdb shows in-frame clones only, minus some. The sample holds about 33,000 clones, about nine tenths seen once. The clonotype originates from a human donor with narcolepsy. V usage is TRBV5-1 and J usage is TRBJ2-3; TRBD2 is a possible D gene (7 bases). Sequencing used CD45RA- memory CD4+ T cells from PBMCs. In DNA, the CDR3 is TGCGCCAGCAGCCCCTCGGAAGGGGGGGGGTGGACAGATACGCAGTATTTT. Translation: CASSPSEGGGWTDTQYF.